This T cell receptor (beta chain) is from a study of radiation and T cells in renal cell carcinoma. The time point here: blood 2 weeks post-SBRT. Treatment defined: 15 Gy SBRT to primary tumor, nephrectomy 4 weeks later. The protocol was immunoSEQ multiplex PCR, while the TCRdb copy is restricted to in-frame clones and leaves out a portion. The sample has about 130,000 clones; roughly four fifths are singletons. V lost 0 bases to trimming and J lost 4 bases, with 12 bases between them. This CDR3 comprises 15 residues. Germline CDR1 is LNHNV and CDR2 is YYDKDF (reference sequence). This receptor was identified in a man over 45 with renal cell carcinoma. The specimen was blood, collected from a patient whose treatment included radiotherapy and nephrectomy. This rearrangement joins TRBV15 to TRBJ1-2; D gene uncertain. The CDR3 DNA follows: TGTGCCACCAGCAGAGATATAGGACCCACCTATGGCTACACCTTC. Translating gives CATSRDIGPTYGYTF.